This paragraph reports one T cell receptor (beta chain). Its antigen is as yet unknown. These data belong to a study of T cells and Merkel cell carcinoma outcomes. Overall study results and limits: Repertoire plus T-cell density reportedly predicted Merkel cell carcinoma outcomes.

TCRdb's copy holds only in-frame clones and misses some; the assay was immunoSEQ multiplex PCR. The sample has approximately 6,300 clones, about 72% seen once. Per the germline V gene, CDR1 is SGHAT and CDR2 is FQDESV (reference sequence). V was pared by 5 bases and J by 5 bases, with 10 bases of the junction left unmatched. The CDR3 length is 15 residues. Sequenced: tumor tissue from Merkel cell carcinoma. The rearrangement uses TRBV11-1 and TRBJ1-2, with TRBD1 matching 8 bases. The source is a human donor with Merkel cell carcinoma. The CDR3 sequence: CASSPSTGARYGYTF. As DNA, the CDR3 is TGTGCCAGCAGCCCCTCGACAGGGGCTAGGTATGGCTACACCTTC.